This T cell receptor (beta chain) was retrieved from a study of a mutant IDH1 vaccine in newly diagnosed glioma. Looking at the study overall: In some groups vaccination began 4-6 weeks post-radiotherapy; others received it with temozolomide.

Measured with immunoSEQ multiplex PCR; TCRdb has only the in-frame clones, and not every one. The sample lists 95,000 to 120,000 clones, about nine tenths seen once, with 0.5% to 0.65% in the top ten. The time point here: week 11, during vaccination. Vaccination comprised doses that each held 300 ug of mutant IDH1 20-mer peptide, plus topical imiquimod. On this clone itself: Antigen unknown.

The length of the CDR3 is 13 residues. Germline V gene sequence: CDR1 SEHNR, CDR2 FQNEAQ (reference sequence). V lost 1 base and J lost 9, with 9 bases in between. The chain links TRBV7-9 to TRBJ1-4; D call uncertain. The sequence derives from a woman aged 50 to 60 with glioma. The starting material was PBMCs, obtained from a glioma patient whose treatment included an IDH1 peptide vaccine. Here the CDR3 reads CASSLVGEKKLFF. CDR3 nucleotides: TGTGCCAGCAGCTTAGTCGGGGAAAAAAAACTGTTTTTT.